The T cell receptor (beta chain) under discussion was sequenced for a study of CD8 T cells in ankylosing spondylitis. General observations from the study: The study identified a TCR beta motif of 7 or 8 highly homologous variants that appeared characteristic of ankylosing spondylitis blood. Within matched ankylosing spondylitis synovial fluid, disease-linked clones were reportedly significantly enriched.

As for this clonotype: The target antigen is unknown.

Library preparation for TCR beta used quantitative 5'-RACE with molecular barcodes. TCRdb recomputed calls from the 5' RACE reads with MiXCR, one row per CDR3 protein. The sample carries about 390,000 distinct CDR3 sequences, about a fifth recorded once. CDR3 length: 16 amino acids. Germline CDR1 and CDR2: SGHTA and FQGNSA. With 4 bases removed from V and 2 bases from J, the gap between germline ends came to 15 bases. The receptor was isolated from a male donor with ankylosing spondylitis. V usage is TRBV7-2 and J usage is TRBJ2-1, with unresolved D. The sample comprised blood, either unsorted or a sorted T cell fraction (not recorded which). The CDR3 region is CASSSRKGETYNEQFF. DNA of the CDR3: TGTGCCAGCAGCTCCCGGAAAGGAGAAACCTACAATGAGCAGTTCTTC.